This T cell receptor beta chain was obtained from a study of cytomegalovirus exposure and HLA in healthy donors. Study summary: Researchers found that roughly 81% of under 450 genotyped donors fell within the Caucasian-associated ancestry cluster. Findings of the study overall: The authors assumed roughly uniform sequencing depth across donors for presence/absence analyses. A link between a missense DCLRE1C variant and TCR beta V- and J-gene trimming emerged from a later analysis. Usually a TCR sequence was rare, but some public TCRs were found in many donors.

CDR3 length: 17 residues. Notes on this clone: Antigen specificity is unknown.

Vbeta (60) and Jbeta (13) primers were used in the PCR. Method: immunoSEQ multiplex PCR; TCRdb's copy keeps in-frame clones and lacks some. The sample contains just over 150,000 clones, approximately 85% of which appear only once. The chain employs TRBV1 and TRBJ2-3; no DNA check was done on the table's D call, TRBD2. TRBV1 is a documented pseudogene. The clonotype originates from a woman in her late teens or twenties in good health and CMV-seronegative. The sequenced sample was PBMCs. The CDR3 DNA follows: TGCACCAGCAGCCCGGGACTAGCGGGGGGGCTCACAGATACGCAGTATTTT. Residues: CTSSPGLAGGLTDTQYF.